This T cell receptor (beta chain) stems from a study of cytotoxic CD8 clonotypes in ibrutinib-treated CLL. Clones were read by immunoSEQ multiplex PCR, and TCRdb kept only the in-frame ones, dropping some. The table shows approximately 300,000 clones, with roughly 79% occurring only once. CDR1 and CDR2 (germline): SGHRS, YFSETQ. The CDR3 is 13 amino acids. The V and J ends lost 0 bases and 8 bases respectively, with 8 bases between them. This TCR was sampled from a human donor with chronic lymphocytic leukemia. Here the sequenced sample was PBMCs, taken before ibrutinib treatment. J is TRBJ1-4 and V is TRBV5-1; a possible D gene is TRBD1 (6 bases). The CDR3 region is CASSLDQGEKLFF. CDR3 nucleotide sequence: TGCGCCAGCAGCTTGGACCAGGGGGAAAAACTGTTTTTT.